This T cell receptor beta chain was obtained from a study of blood T cell repertoires in COVID-19. This clone has a handful of counts. Seattle's cohort entered during active infection and was followed longitudinally. Per the original methods: Reference gene primers were amplified, and this amplification served to estimate nucleated cell counts. The method was immunoSEQ multiplex PCR; TCRdb's version includes in-frame clones alone and lacks a portion of them. V and J calls and clone size follow that table, whereas D and trimming were derived from the DNA. This table holds about 160,000 clones, 80% to 90% found once. This CDR3 is 13 amino acids long. Per germline, CDR1 GTSNPN and CDR2 SVGIG (reference sequence). After removal of 4 bases from V and 0 bases from J, the junction contained 1 base not matched to a gene.

The sample was peripheral blood. V usage is TRBV30 and J usage is TRBJ2-7, with 9 bases aligning to TRBD2. The receptor was derived from a man younger than 30 with COVID-19, enrolled during active disease. As DNA, the CDR3 is TGTGCCTGGACGACTAGCGGCTCCTACGAGCAGTACTTC. This encodes CAWTTSGSYEQYF.